This is a list of T cell receptor beta chains from one sample in a study of blood T cell repertoires in COVID-19. Profiled with immunoSEQ multiplex PCR; TCRdb holds only in-frame clones, not every one. This table holds more than 75,000 clones, approximately 90% found once. Material: peripheral blood. All receptors derive from a woman of 80 years or more with active COVID-19. The CDR3 runs from the conserved cysteine through the conserved F or W. A D gene is named only where the DNA matches it firmly. Rows give clone size only sometimes, using once, few, many, or a class for an expanded clone.

NA,NA,TRBJ2-7,TRBV19,TGTGCCAGTAGCCCGAGTGGGTTCCCGGGGCAGTACTTC,CASSPSGFPGQYF
NA,TRBD1,TRBJ2-1,TRBV20-1,TGCAGTGCTAACAGGGGCAATGAGCAGTTCTTC,CSANRGNEQFF
NA,NA,TRBJ2-7,TRBV3-1/TRBV3-2,TGTGCCAGCAGCCCCGGGGGCGAGCAGTACTTC,CASSPGGEQYF
NA,NA,TRBJ2-2,TRBV2,TGTGCCAGCAGGGACTTTTCGAACACCGGGGAGCTGTTTTTT,CASRDFSNTGELFF
NA,NA,TRBJ2-1,TRBV24-1,TGTGCCACCAGTGACCCACAGGGAGCTAGCGGAAAACTCTACAATGAGCAGTTCTTC,CATSDPQGASGKLYNEQFF
NA,NA,TRBJ2-5,TRBV4-3,TGCGCCAGCAGTTCCGGGGTCCGAGAGGAGACCCAGTACTTC,CASSSGVREETQYF
NA,NA,TRBJ2-3,TRBV5-4,TGTGCCAGCAGCTTGACTAGCACAGATACGCAGTATTTT,CASSLTSTDTQYF
NA,NA,TRBJ2-3,TRBV14,TGTGCCAGCAGCCAAGTGGTCGGAGGAGATACGCAGTATTTT,CASSQVVGGDTQYF
once,TRBD1,TRBJ2-5,TRBV7-9,TGTGCCAGCAGCTCTACAACTCTCGGACAGGGGAGTGAGACCCAGTACTTC,CASSSTTLGQGSETQYF
NA,NA,TRBJ1-2,TRBV5-1,TGCGCCAGCAGCCCAGACTCCCGCAGGGCCTATGGCTACACCTTC,CASSPDSRRAYGYTF
NA,NA,TRBJ2-2,TRBV11-2,TGTGCCAGCAGCGAAGCTAGCCGGAGGGGCACCGGGGAGCTGTTTTTT,CASSEASRRGTGELFF
NA,NA,TRBJ2-1,TRBV11-2,TGTGCCAGCAGCTCTACGGGACTTAGCAATGAGCAGTTCTTC,CASSSTGLSNEQFF
NA,TRBD2,TRBJ2-1,TRBV11-2,TGTGCCAGCAGCCGAACTAGCGGGAGGGCTTATGAGCAGTTCTTC,CASSRTSGRAYEQFF